This T cell receptor (beta chain) was obtained from a study of neurological immune-mediated disorders. The CDR3 runs to 17 residues. Germline loops: CDR1 SGHRS, CDR2 YFSETQ. The V segment lost 1 base and the J segment 3 bases; nucleotides outside the gene matches: 6. Time point: longitudinal time-point 1 (baseline). Unsorted libraries were prepared from 2 million PBMCs held at -80 C. TCRdb redid the calling of the 5' RACE reads with MiXCR, one entry per CDR3 protein. This table holds 71,000 or so distinct CDR3 sequences, about an eighth found once. The chain recombines TRBV5-1 with TRBJ2-1; 11 bases line up with TRBD2. Sequencing input: PBMCs. The receptor comes from a female donor with HTLV-1-associated myelopathy (HAM/TSP). CDR3 amino acids: CASSLHSLAGVYNEQFF. The CDR3, as DNA: TGCGCCAGCAGCTTGCATTCACTAGCGGGGGTCTACAATGAGCAGTTCTTC.